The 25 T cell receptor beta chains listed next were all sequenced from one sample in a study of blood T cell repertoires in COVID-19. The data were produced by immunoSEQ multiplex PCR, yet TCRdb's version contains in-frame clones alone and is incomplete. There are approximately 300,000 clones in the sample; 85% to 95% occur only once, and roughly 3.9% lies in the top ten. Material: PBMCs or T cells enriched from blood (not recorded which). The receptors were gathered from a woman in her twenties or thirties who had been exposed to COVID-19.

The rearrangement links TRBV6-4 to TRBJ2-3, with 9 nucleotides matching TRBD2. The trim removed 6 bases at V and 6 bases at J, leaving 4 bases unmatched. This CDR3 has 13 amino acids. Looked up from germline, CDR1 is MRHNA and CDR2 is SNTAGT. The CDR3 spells CASSRTSVDTQYF. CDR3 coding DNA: TGTGCCAGCAGCCGGACTAGCGTGGATACGCAGTATTTT.

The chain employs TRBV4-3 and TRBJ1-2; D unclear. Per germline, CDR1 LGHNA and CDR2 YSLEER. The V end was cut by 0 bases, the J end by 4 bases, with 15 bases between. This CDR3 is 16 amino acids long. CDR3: CASSQEDLGVFYGYTF. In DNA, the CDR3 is TGCGCCAGCAGCCAAGAAGACTTGGGTGTTTTCTATGGCTACACCTTC.

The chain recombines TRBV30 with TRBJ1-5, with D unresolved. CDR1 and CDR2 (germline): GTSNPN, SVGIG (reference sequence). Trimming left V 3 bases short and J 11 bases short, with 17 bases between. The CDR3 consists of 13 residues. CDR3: CAWSALLGESQHF. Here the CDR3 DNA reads TGTGCCTGGAGCGCCTTACTGGGCGAGTCCCAGCATTTT. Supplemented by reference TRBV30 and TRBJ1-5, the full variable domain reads SQTIHQWPATLVQPVGSPLSLECTVEGTSNPNLYWYRQAAGRGLQLLFYSVGIGQISSEVPQNLSASRPQDRQFILSSKKLLLSDSGFYLCAWSALLGESQHFGDGTRLSIL.

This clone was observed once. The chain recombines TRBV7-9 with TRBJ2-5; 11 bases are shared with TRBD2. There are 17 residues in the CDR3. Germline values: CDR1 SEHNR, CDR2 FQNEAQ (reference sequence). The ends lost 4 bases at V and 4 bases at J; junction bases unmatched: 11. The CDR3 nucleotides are TGTGCCAGCAGCTCGAATTTAGCGGGGGGGATTTCAGAGACCCAGTACTTC. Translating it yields CASSSNLAGGISETQYF. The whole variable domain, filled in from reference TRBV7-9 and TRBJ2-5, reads DTGVSQNPRHKITKRGQNVTFRCDPISEHNRLYWYRQTLGQGPEFLTYFQNEAQLEKSRLLSDRFSAERPKGSFSTLEIQRTEQGDSAMYLCASSSNLAGGISETQYFGPGTRLLVL.

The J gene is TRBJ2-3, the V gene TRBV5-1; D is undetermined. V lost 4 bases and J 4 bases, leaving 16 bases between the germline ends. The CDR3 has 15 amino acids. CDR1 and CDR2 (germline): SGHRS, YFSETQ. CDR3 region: CASSQYLGFADTQYF. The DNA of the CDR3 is TGCGCCAGCAGCCAATATCTCGGGTTTGCAGATACGCAGTATTTT.

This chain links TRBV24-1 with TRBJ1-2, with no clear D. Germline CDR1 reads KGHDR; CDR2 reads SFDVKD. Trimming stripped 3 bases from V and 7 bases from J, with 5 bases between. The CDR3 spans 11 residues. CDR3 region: CATSDLAGYTF. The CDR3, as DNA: TGTGCCACCAGTGATCTAGCTGGCTACACCTTC.

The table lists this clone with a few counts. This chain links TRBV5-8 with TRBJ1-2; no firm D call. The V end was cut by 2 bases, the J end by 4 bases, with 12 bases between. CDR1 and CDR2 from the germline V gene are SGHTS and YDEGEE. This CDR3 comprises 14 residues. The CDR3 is CASSFVQSFYGYTF. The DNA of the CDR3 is TGTGCCAGCAGCTTTGTACAGTCCTTCTATGGCTACACCTTC.

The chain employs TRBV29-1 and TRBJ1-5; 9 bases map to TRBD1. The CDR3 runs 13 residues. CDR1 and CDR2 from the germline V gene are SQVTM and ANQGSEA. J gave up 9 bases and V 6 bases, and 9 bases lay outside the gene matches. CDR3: CSVGTGPLGPQHF. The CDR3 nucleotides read TGCAGCGTAGGGACAGGGCCCCTAGGGCCCCAGCATTTT.

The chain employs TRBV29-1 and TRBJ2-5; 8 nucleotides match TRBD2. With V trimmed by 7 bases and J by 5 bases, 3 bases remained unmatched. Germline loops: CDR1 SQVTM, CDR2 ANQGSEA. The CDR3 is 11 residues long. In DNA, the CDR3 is TGCAGCGCTCGGGGGGGGGAGACCCAGTACTTC. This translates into CSARGGETQYF. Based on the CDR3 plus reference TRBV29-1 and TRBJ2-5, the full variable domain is SAVISQKPSRDICQRGTSLTIQCQVDSQVTMMFWYRQQPGQSLTLIATANQGSEATYESGFVIDKFPISRPNLTFSTLTVSNMSPEDSSIYLCSARGGETQYFGPGTRLLVL.

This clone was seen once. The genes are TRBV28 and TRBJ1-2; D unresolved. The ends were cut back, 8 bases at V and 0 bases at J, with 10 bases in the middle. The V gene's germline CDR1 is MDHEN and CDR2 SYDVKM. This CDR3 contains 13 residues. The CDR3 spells CASVNQANYGYTF. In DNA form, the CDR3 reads TGTGCCAGCGTAAACCAGGCTAACTATGGCTACACCTTC.

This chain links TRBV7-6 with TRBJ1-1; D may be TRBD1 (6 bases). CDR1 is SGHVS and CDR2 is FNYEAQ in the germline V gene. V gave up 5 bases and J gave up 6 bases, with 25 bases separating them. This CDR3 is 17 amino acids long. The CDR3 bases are TGTGCCAGCAGCCCCACTTACGACTGGGGCGGGGGCTCTGAAGCTTTCTTT. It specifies CASSPTYDWGGGSEAFF.

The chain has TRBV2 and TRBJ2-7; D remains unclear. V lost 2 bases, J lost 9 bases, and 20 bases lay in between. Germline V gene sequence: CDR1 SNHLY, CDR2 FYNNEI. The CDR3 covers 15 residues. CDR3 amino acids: CASSETDNLLRSQYF. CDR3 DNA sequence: TGTGCCAGCAGTGAAACTGACAATCTCCTTCGGTCGCAGTACTTC.

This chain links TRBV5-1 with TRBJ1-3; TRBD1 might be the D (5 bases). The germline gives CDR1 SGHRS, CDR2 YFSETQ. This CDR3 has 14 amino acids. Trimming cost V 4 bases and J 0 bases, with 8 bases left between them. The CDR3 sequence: CASSIQGSGNTIYF. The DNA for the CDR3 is TGCGCCAGCAGCATCCAGGGCTCTGGAAACACCATATATTTT.

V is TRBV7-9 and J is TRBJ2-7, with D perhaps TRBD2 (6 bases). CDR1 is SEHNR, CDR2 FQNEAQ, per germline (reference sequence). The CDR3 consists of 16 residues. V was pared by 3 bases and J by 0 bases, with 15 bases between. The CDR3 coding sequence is TGTGCCAGCAGCTTTGTCGGTAGCGGTGACTCCTACGAGCAGTACTTC. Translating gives CASSFVGSGDSYEQYF.

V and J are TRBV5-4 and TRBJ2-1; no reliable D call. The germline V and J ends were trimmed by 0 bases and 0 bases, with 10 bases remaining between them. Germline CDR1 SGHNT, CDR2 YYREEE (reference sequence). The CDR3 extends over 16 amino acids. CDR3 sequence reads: CASSLAQRLSYNEQFF. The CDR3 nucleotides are TGTGCCAGCAGCTTGGCCCAGCGTCTCTCCTACAATGAGCAGTTCTTC.

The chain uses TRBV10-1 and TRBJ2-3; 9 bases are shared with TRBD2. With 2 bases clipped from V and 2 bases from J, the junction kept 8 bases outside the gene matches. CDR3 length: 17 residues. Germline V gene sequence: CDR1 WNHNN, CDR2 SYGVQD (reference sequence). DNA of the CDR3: TGCGCCAGCAGTGAGCGGGGCCTAGCGGGGATCACAGATACGCAGTATTTT. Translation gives CASSERGLAGITDTQYF.

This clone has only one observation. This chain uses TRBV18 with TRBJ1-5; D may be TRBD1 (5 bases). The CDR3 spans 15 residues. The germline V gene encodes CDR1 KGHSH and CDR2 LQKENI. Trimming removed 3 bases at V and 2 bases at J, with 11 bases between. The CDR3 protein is CASSPSGIGNQPQHF. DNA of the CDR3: TGTGCCAGCTCACCGTCAGGGATTGGCAATCAGCCCCAGCATTTT.

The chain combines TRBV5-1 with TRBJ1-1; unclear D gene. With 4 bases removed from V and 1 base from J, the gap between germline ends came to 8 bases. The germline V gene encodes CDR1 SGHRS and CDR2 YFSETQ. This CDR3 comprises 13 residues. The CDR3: CASSPAGNTEAFF. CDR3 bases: TGCGCCAGCAGCCCGGCGGGGAACACTGAAGCTTTCTTT.

Here the CDR3 DNA reads TGTGCCAGCAGCCAAGAACTACTGAACACTGAAGCTTTCTTT. Translating it yields CASSQELLNTEAFF. V and J are TRBV3-1 (or the pseudogene TRBV3-2) and TRBJ1-1; D gene uncertain. The CDR3 extends over 14 amino acids. V was clipped by 0 bases and J by 0 bases, with 5 bases between them. In germline, CDR1 is LGHDT, CDR2 YNNKEL (reference sequence).

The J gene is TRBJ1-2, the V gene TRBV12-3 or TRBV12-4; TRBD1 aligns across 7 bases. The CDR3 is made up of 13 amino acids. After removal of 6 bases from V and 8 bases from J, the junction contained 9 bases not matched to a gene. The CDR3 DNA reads TGTGCCAGCAGCGACAGGGTCCCTGAGGGCTACACCTTC. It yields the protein CASSDRVPEGYTF.

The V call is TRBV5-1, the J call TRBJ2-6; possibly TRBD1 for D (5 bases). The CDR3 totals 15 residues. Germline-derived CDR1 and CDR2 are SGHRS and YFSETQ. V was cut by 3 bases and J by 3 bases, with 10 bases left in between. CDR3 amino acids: CASSSEGVGANVLTF. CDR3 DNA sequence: TGCGCCAGCAGCTCGGAAGGGGTTGGGGCCAACGTCCTGACTTTC.

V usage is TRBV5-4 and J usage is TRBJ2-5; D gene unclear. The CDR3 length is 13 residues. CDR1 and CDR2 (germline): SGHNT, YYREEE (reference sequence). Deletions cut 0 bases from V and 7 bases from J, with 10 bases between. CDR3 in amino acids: CASSLDSPGTQYF. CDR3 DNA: TGTGCCAGCAGCTTGGACTCCCCGGGGACCCAGTACTTC.

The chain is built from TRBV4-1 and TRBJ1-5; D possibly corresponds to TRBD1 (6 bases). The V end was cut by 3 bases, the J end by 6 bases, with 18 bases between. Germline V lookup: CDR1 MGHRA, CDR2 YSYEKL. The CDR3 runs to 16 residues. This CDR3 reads CASSHPPRGGGQPQHF. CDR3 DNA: TGCGCCAGCAGCCACCCCCCCCGCGGGGGCGGTCAGCCCCAGCATTTT.

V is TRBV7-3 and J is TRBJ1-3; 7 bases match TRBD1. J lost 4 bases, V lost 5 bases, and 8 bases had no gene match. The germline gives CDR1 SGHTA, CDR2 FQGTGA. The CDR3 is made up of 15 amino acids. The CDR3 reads CASSPRQGRGNTIYF. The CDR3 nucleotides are TGTGCCAGCAGCCCACGACAGGGAAGAGGAAACACCATATATTTT.

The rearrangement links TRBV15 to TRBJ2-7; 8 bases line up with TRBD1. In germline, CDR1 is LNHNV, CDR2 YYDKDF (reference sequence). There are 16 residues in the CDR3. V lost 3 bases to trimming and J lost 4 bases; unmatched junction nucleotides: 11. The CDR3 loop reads CATSRGPGTGDYEQYF. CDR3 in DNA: TGTGCCACCAGCAGGGGTCCCGGGACAGGAGATTACGAGCAGTACTTC.